This is a list of T cell receptor beta chains from one sample in a study of spatial heterogeneity in lung cancer. In TCRdb, the 5' RACE reads were re-called with MiXCR into one record per CDR3 protein. The top ten hold roughly 25% of the sample, which has under 50,000 distinct CDR3 sequences, roughly 4.9% seen once. Here the sequenced sample was PBMCs, taken at surgery. Receptors were obtained from a female donor with early-stage non-small cell lung cancer. The CDR3 runs from the conserved cysteine through the conserved F or W. The D gene is left open where the match is weak. The size field is filled for only some rows; it gives once, few, many or a size class.

size	V	J	D	DNA	CDR3
many	TRBV10-3	TRBJ2-7	-	TGTGCCATCAGTGAGTCCGGGGGGCTTCACGAGCAGTACTTC	CAISESGGLHEQYF
few	TRBV20-1	TRBJ1-1	TRBD1	TGCAGTGCTAGGGGACAGGGGGAAACTGAAGCTTTCTTT	CSARGQGETEAFF
few	TRBV14	TRBJ2-7	TRBD1	TGTGCCAGCAGCCAAAGCGCGTGGACAGGGGCCTACGAGCAGTACTTC	CASSQSAWTGAYEQYF
few	TRBV6-5	TRBJ2-7	TRBD1	TGTGCCAGCAGTTACCTGAGGCCGGGACAGGGGGCTTTCGAGCAGTACTTC	CASSYLRPGQGAFEQYF
many	TRBV9	TRBJ1-2	TRBD1	TGTGCCAGTACGGGACAGGGGGTCTATGGCTACACCTTC	CASTGQGVYGYTF
-	TRBV20-1	TRBJ1-4	-	TGCAGTGCTAGAGATCTCGGCACCCATGAAAAACTGTTTTTT	CSARDLGTHEKLFF
-	TRBV4-3	TRBJ2-5	-	TGCGCCAGCAGCCAAGTGGGGGGCCTCGAGACCCAGTACTTC	CASSQVGGLETQYF
many	TRBV4-3	TRBJ1-5	-	TGCGCCAGCAGCCAAGGCCGGGGGCAGCCCCAGCATTTT	CASSQGRGQPQHF
many	TRBV11-3	TRBJ2-1	-	TGTGCCAGCAGCTATCCGACCACTGAGCAGTTCTTC	CASSYPTTEQFF
many	TRBV6-6	TRBJ1-2	-	TGTGCCAGCAGTTACTCGGAAACAGCCCAAGCGGGGGGCTACACCTTC	CASSYSETAQAGGYTF
-	TRBV2	TRBJ1-5	TRBD1	TGTGCCAGCAGTGAAGCTGGGACAGGGGATCAGCCCCAGCATTTT	CASSEAGTGDQPQHF
many	TRBV5-1	TRBJ2-1	-	TGCGCCAGCAGCAGCATTAGCGGAAACTACAATGAGCAGTTCTTC	CASSSISGNYNEQFF
many	TRBV20-1	TRBJ1-1	-	TGCAGTGCCCATGAGTCGGCTGAAGCTTTCTTT	CSAHESAEAFF
-	TRBV5-6	TRBJ1-2	-	TGTGCCAGCAGCTTGGAATACAGCTATGGCTACACCTTC	CASSLEYSYGYTF
many	TRBV10-2	TRBJ2-2	TRBD2	TGCGCCAGCAGCGTAACTAGCGGGGGAGCGAACACCGGGGAGCTGTTTTTT	CASSVTSGGANTGELFF
many	TRBV5-8	TRBJ2-3	-	TGTGCCAGCAGCGACGGGCGGGCAGATACGCAGTATTTT	CASSDGRADTQYF
many	TRBV6-2/TRBV6-3	TRBJ2-7	-	TGTGCCAGCAGCTCCCACCACGAGCAGTACTTC	CASSSHHEQYF
few	TRBV20-1	TRBJ1-4	-	TGCAGTGTCGGGGTAACTAATGAAAAACTGTTTTTT	CSVGVTNEKLFF
many	TRBV5-1	TRBJ1-1	TRBD1	TGCGCCAGCAGAACCGGGACAGGGGGTTATGGTGAAGCTTTCTTT	CASRTGTGGYGEAFF
few	TRBV7-2	TRBJ2-3	-	TGTGCCAGCAGGCCTTCCGGACTCACTAGCACAGATACGCAGTATTTT	CASRPSGLTSTDTQYF
many	TRBV18	TRBJ1-5	-	TGTGCCAGCTCACCCGACAGGAATCAGCCCCAGCATTTT	CASSPDRNQPQHF
many	TRBV4-2	TRBJ2-3	TRBD1	TGTGCCAGCAGCCAAGGTGGTTTCGCTTCCGGGACAGGGGGCGTCTTACTCACAGATACGCAGTATTTT	CASSQGGFASGTGGVLLTDTQYF
many	TRBV5-4	TRBJ1-1	-	TGTGCCAGCAGCTTGGCCCGTGGACGACGGGTTAACACTGAAGCTTTCTTT	CASSLARGRRVNTEAFF
few	TRBV7-6	TRBJ2-3	-	TGTGCCAGCGGACCGACATGGCGAAGCACAGATACGCAGTATTTT	CASGPTWRSTDTQYF
many	TRBV28	TRBJ2-7	-	TGTGCCAGCACTCTTAGACTCGACAGTTACGAGCAGTACTTC	CASTLRLDSYEQYF
many	TRBV6-5	TRBJ2-7	TRBD2	TGTGCCAGCAGTTCCCAACTAGCGGGCTACTCCTACGAGCAGTACTTC	CASSSQLAGYSYEQYF
-	TRBV6-2/TRBV6-3	TRBJ2-3	-	TGTGCCAGCAGTGCCAGTCAGCCCCGAAGCACAGATACGCAGTATTTT	CASSASQPRSTDTQYF
-	TRBV6-5	TRBJ1-5	-	TGTGCCAGCAGCACCGGCGGCGGGGGACCGACTAGCAATCAGCCCCAGCATTTT	CASSTGGGGPTSNQPQHF
many	TRBV9	TRBJ2-4	-	TGTGCCAGCAGCCCCGTTCTGCCGCAGGGCCTAGCCAAAAACATTCAGTACTTC	CASSPVLPQGLAKNIQYF
many	TRBV5-1	TRBJ1-5	-	TGCGCCAGCAGCCCAAACAGGGACAATCAGCCCCAGCATTTT	CASSPNRDNQPQHF